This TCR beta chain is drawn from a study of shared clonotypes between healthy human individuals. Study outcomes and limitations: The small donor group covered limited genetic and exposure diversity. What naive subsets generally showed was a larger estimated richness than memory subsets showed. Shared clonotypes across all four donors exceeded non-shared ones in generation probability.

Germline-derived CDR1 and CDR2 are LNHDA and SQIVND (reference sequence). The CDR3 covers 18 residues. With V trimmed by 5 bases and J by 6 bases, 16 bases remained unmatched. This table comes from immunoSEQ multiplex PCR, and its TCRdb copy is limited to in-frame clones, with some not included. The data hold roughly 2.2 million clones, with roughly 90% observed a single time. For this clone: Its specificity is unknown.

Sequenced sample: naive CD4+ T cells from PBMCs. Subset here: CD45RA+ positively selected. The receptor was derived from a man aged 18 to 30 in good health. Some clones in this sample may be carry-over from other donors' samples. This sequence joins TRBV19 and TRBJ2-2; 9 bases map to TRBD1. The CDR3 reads CASSGISYRGQYAGELFF. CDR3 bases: TGTGCCAGTAGTGGAATATCCTACAGGGGGCAATACGCCGGGGAGCTGTTTTTT.